This TCR beta chain was identified during a study of OX40 agonist ivuxolimab in advanced cancers. This CDR3 comprises 14 residues. The V gene's germline CDR1 is LNHNV and CDR2 YYDKDF (reference sequence). V lost 0 bases, J lost 4 bases, and 9 bases lay in between. Assay used: immunoSEQ multiplex PCR; TCRdb lists only in-frame clones, some missing. Found here are some 70,000 clones, about four fifths of them singletons; the top ten hold approximately 1.2%. The rearrangement links TRBV15 to TRBJ1-2, with D hard to call. The sequencing used CD4+ or CD8+ T cells sorted from blood, collected in a trial of the OX40 agonist ivuxolimab. This sequence originates from an adult with an advanced solid tumor such as melanoma, head and neck, liver or kidney cancer. The CDR3 region has the DNA TGTGCCACCAGCAGAGAGCTAGGGCCCTATGGCTACACCTTC. Residues: CATSRELGPYGYTF.